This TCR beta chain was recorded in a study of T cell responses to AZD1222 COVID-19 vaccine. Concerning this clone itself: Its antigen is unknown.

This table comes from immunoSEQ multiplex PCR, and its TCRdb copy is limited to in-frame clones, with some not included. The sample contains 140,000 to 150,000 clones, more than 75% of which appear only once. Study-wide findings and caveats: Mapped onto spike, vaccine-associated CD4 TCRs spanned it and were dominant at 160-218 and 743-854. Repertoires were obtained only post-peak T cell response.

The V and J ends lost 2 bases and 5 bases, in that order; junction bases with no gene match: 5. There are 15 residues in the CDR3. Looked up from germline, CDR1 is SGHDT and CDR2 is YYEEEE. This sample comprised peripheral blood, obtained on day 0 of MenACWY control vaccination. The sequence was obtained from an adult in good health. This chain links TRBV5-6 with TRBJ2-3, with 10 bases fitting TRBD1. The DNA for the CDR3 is TGTGCCAGCAGCTTCGACAGGGGGCGGGGAGATACGCAGTATTTT. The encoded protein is CASSFDRGRGDTQYF.